The rows below give T cell receptor beta chains drawn from one sample of a study of blood T cell repertoires in COVID-19. The protocol was immunoSEQ multiplex PCR, while the TCRdb copy is restricted to in-frame clones and leaves out a portion. Of around 310,000 clones detected, around 89% appear once; the ten largest clones hold under 1.1%. The sample taken for sequencing was peripheral blood. These receptors originate from a middle-aged woman with COVID-19, enrolled during active disease. Both conserved end residues are part of each CDR3. D genes are given only for firm matches. Only part of the rows carry a size: once, few, many, or a class if the clone is expanded.

d_call,clone_size,v_call,j_call,cdr3_nt,cdr3_aa
TRBD2,-,TRBV7-2,TRBJ2-2,TGTGCCAGCAGCTTTCAACTAGCGGTAAACACCGGGGAGCTGTTTTTT,CASSFQLAVNTGELFF
-,-,TRBV23-1,TRBJ1-2,TGCGCCAGCAGTCAGCGGCGGGATGCGGGAGGCTACACCTTC,CASSQRRDAGGYTF
-,-,TRBV7-2,TRBJ1-6,TGTGCCAGCAGCTTAGTTAGCGCCCTCCCTGACCTGAATTCACCCCTCCACTTT,CASSLVSALPDLNSPLHF
TRBD1,few,TRBV28,TRBJ1-1,TGTGCCAGCAGACCCGACAGGGGACCGAACACTGAAGCTTTCTTT,CASRPDRGPNTEAFF
TRBD2,-,TRBV6-1,TRBJ2-5,TGTGCCAGCAGTGTAAACGGGGGGGCCGGAGGGGAAGAGACCCAGTACTTC,CASSVNGGAGGEETQYF
-,-,TRBV6-6,TRBJ2-7,TGTGCCAGCACAGGGGCCCCACACATGTTCTACGAGCAGTACTTC,CASTGAPHMFYEQYF
TRBD1,-,TRBV19,TRBJ1-3,TGTGCCTCCTCCTGGGGACAGGCTCACTCTGGAAACACCATATATTTT,CASSWGQAHSGNTIYF
-,-,TRBV10-3,TRBJ1-1,TGTGCCATCAGTGAAGGAGGCTCGGGGACTGAAGCTTTCTTT,CAISEGGSGTEAFF
TRBD1,once,TRBV10-3,TRBJ1-5,TGTGCCATCAGGGGGACAGGGGATCAGCCCCAGCATTTT,CAIRGTGDQPQHF
-,-,TRBV28,TRBJ1-5,TGTGCCAGCAGGGGCCCAGGTGACAATCAGCCCCAGCATTTT,CASRGPGDNQPQHF
-,-,TRBV7-2,TRBJ1-5,TGTGCCAGCAGCTTAGGTAGCCCCCTAAGCAATCAGCCCCAGCATTTT,CASSLGSPLSNQPQHF
-,few,TRBV19,TRBJ1-2,TGTGCCAGTAGTATCAGTAACTATGGCTACACCTTC,CASSISNYGYTF
-,-,TRBV30,TRBJ1-1,TGTGCCTGGAGTGAGGTCGGGGAAGCTTTCTTT,CAWSEVGEAFF
-,-,TRBV6-1,TRBJ1-1,TGTGCCAGCAGTGAAAATTTCCGACAGAGAATCGCTTTCTTT,CASSENFRQRIAFF
-,-,TRBV6-5,TRBJ1-5,TGTGCCAGCAGACTACAGGGAAGGGGCAATCAGCCCCAGCATTTT,CASRLQGRGNQPQHF
-,-,TRBV28,TRBJ1-1,TGTGCCAGCAGTTTTAACGTCAGGGGAGGGTCTGAAGCTTTCTTT,CASSFNVRGGSEAFF
-,once,TRBV9,TRBJ2-1,TGTGCCAGCAGCGTAGCAGGAATCTACAATGAGCAGTTCTTC,CASSVAGIYNEQFF
-,-,TRBV4-1,TRBJ1-5,TGCGCCAGCAGCCAAGCTCCAAAAGACAGTAGCAATCAGCCCCAGCATTTT,CASSQAPKDSSNQPQHF
-,-,TRBV18,TRBJ2-3,TGTGCCAGCTCACCGCCTAGCGACTATACGCAGTATTTT,CASSPPSDYTQYF
TRBD2,-,TRBV7-2,TRBJ2-1,TGTGCCAGCAGCCCAGCAGAGCGGGGGAGCTCCTACAATGAGCAGTTCTTC,CASSPAERGSSYNEQFF
TRBD1,-,TRBV7-2,TRBJ1-5,TGTGCCAGCAGCTCTCGGACAGGAGCTCAGCCCCAGCATTTT,CASSSRTGAQPQHF
-,-,TRBV28,TRBJ1-1,TGTGCCAGCAGTTCGCCCAACTTGAACACTGAAGCTTTCTTT,CASSSPNLNTEAFF
-,few,TRBV9,TRBJ1-2,TGTGCCAGCAGCGTCTCAGGGGTACTCACCTTC,CASSVSGVLTF
-,-,TRBV6-2/TRBV6-3,TRBJ2-2,TGTGCCAGCAGTTATCTCAGGGTCCCTGCGACCGGGGAGCTGTTTTTT,CASSYLRVPATGELFF
TRBD2,-,TRBV4-2,TRBJ2-5,TGTGCCAGCAGCCTCCAGACCGGACTAGCGGGGAGAGAGACCCAGTACTTC,CASSLQTGLAGRETQYF
-,-,TRBV28,TRBJ2-7,TGTGCCAGCAGTCTGGCCCTGGACTCGATCTCCTACGAGCAGTACTTC,CASSLALDSISYEQYF
TRBD1,few,TRBV7-8,TRBJ1-4,TGTGCCAGCAGCTTCGACAGGGGGCCCCTGTTTTTT,CASSFDRGPLFF
TRBD1,-,TRBV18,TRBJ2-7,TGTGCCAGCTCACTCCGGACAGGGGAGTACGAGCAGTACTTC,CASSLRTGEYEQYF
-,-,TRBV5-8,TRBJ2-5,TGTGCCAGCAGCCTCGGACATGAGGAGACCCAGTACTTC,CASSLGHEETQYF
-,once,TRBV7-2,TRBJ2-7,TGTGCCAGCAGCGTATATTACTCCTACGAGCAGTACTTC,CASSVYYSYEQYF
TRBD1,-,TRBV30,TRBJ1-1,TGTGCCTGGAGCGGACAGGGGATGAAAGCTTTCTTT,CAWSGQGMKAFF
TRBD2,-,TRBV5-1,TRBJ2-1,TGCGCCAGCAGCTTCGGCCACAACGCGGGAGGCCGTAGCGATGAGCAGTTCTTC,CASSFGHNAGGRSDEQFF
-,-,TRBV7-2,TRBJ2-1,TGTGCCAGCAGCCCGGCCCCCGGGAGATACAATGAGCAGTTCTTC,CASSPAPGRYNEQFF
-,-,TRBV9,TRBJ2-5,TGTGCCAGCAGCGCCGGGACTCCGACTCTAGAGACCCAGTACTTC,CASSAGTPTLETQYF
-,-,TRBV2,TRBJ1-2,TGTGCCAGCAGTGAGAGAGCGGAGGGCTACACCTTC,CASSERAEGYTF
-,once,TRBV28,TRBJ1-1,TGTGCCAGCGTCCTAAGCGGGGGTTTTAGGAACACTGAAGCTTTCTTT,CASVLSGGFRNTEAFF
-,-,TRBV6-6,TRBJ1-5,TGTGCCAGCAGTTACGCAAGCCCGGTTATACGGCATTTT,CASSYASPVIRHF
-,-,TRBV9,TRBJ1-2,TGTGCCAGCAGCGTAGCTACGGGGGGCACTGGCTACACCTTC,CASSVATGGTGYTF
-,-,TRBV7-6,TRBJ2-1,TGTGCCAGCAGTAGGGGGTACTCTACCTACAATGAGCAGTTCTTC,CASSRGYSTYNEQFF
-,-,TRBV9,TRBJ2-2,TGTGCCAGCAGCGTAGGTCATCGGAGCGGAACCGGGGAGCTGTTTTTT,CASSVGHRSGTGELFF
TRBD1,-,TRBV27,TRBJ2-6,TGTGCCGTAGGGGGGGACAGGGTGTCCTCTGGGGCCAACGTCCTGACTTTC,CAVGGDRVSSGANVLTF
-,many,TRBV4-3,TRBJ2-2,TGCGCCAGCAGCCAAGAGGGACCCGGGGGAGCCGGGGAGCTGTTTTTT,CASSQEGPGGAGELFF
TRBD1,-,TRBV2,TRBJ1-4,TGTGCCAGCTGGGACAGGGAACTGTTTTTT,CASWDRELFF
-,-,TRBV3-1/TRBV3-2,TRBJ2-7,TGTGCCAGCAGCCGAGTACAGGGCACCTACGAGCAGTACTTC,CASSRVQGTYEQYF
-,once,TRBV7-3,TRBJ2-3,TGTGCCAGCAGCCCACGGGCAGGGGCAGATACGCAGTATTTT,CASSPRAGADTQYF
TRBD1,-,TRBV6-6,TRBJ2-7,TGTGCCAGCAGCCAACAGGGGGCTCAAACCTACGAGCAGTACTTC,CASSQQGAQTYEQYF
TRBD1,-,TRBV5-1,TRBJ2-1,TGCGCCAGCAGCGCCGGGACAGGGTATGATGAGCAGTTCTTC,CASSAGTGYDEQFF